The rows below give T cell receptor beta chains drawn from one sample of a study of esophageal squamous cell carcinoma under preoperative chemotherapy. TCRdb independently ran MiXCR on the PCR reads; one entry per CDR3 protein. Of about 30,000 distinct CDR3 sequences listed, around 50% are singletons. This material was collected from a patient given preoperative chemotherapy. These receptor sequences come from a human donor with esophageal squamous cell carcinoma. The donor label of this sample is uncertain. The CDR3 runs from the conserved cysteine through the conserved F or W. Each record gives: D gene, V gene, clone size, J gene, CDR3 DNA, CDR3 protein. D genes are given only for firm matches. The size field is filled for only some rows; it gives once, few, many or a size class.

TRBD1,TRBV7-7,many,TRBJ2-1,TGTGCTAGCAGCTCCCAGGGGGTCCCGGGTGAGCAGTTCTTC,CASSSQGVPGEQFF
TRBD1,TRBV7-2,-,TRBJ2-2,TGTGCCAGCAGCTCCGGGTCAACAGGGGTTACCGGGGAGCTGTTTTTT,CASSSGSTGVTGELFF
-,TRBV7-2,many,TRBJ2-3,TGTGCCAGCAGCTCTTATACAGATACGCAGTATTTT,CASSSYTDTQYF
TRBD2,TRBV7-2,-,TRBJ2-5,TGTGCCAGCAGCGGGGGGGGGGCGGGGGGGACCCAGTACTTC,CASSGGGAGGTQYF
TRBD2,TRBV12-3/TRBV12-4,many,TRBJ2-5,TGTGCCAGCAGTTTAGGGACTAGGGGCGAAACGTGGACCCAGTACTTC,CASSLGTRGETWTQYF
-,TRBV5-7,-,TRBJ2-3,TGTGCCAGGAGCCTCAAGCCTGTGAGCACCGATACGCAGTATTTT,CARSLKPVSTDTQYF
-,TRBV7-7,-,TRBJ2-3,TGTGCTAGGGGGCTGGGAGGCAAAAATACGCAGTACTTT,CARGLGGKNTQYF
-,TRBV7-2,-,TRBJ2-5,TGTGCGGGGCGCGGGCGCCGGACCGAAGACACCCAGTACTTC,CAGRGRRTEDTQYF
TRBD2,TRBV7-9,-,TRBJ2-3,TGTGCCAGCAGCTCCGGACTAGCGGGGCTTAGCACAGATACGCAGTATTTT,CASSSGLAGLSTDTQYF
-,TRBV5-1,-,TRBJ2-3,TGCGCCAGCAGCTTGGGGGGCGGGGAGGATACGCAGTATTTT,CASSLGGGEDTQYF
-,TRBV7-6,many,TRBJ2-6,TGTGCCAGCAGCTCTGTGGTCTCTGGGGCCAACGTCCTGACTTTC,CASSSVVSGANVLTF
-,TRBV7-6,-,TRBJ2-5,TGTGCCAGGAGCTTGGATGCGGGGATCGGGGGCCGTGACCAAGAGACCCAGTACTTC,CARSLDAGIGGRDQETQYF
TRBD1,TRBV15,-,TRBJ2-1,TGTGCCACCAGCAGAGGTGGGACAGGGTCCTACAATGAGCAGTTCTTC,CATSRGGTGSYNEQFF
-,TRBV12-3/TRBV12-4,-,TRBJ2-3,TGTGCCAGCAGCAAGGACCGCACCGGTGCGCAGTATTTT,CASSKDRTGAQYF
-,TRBV20-1,-,TRBJ2-5,TGCAGTGCTAGAGGGGGGCCGGGACAAGAGACCCAGTACTTC,CSARGGPGQETQYF
-,TRBV6-5,-,TRBJ2-6,TGTGCCAGCAGTTACAGGGCTCCCCAAGAGGCCCTGACTTTC,CASSYRAPQEALTF
TRBD2,TRBV7-2,-,TRBJ2-3,TGTGCCAGCAGCTTAGGGGTCGGCGGGGGGGTAACAGATACGCAGTATTTT,CASSLGVGGGVTDTQYF
-,TRBV7-2,-,TRBJ2-3,TGTGCCAGGGGGACCGGGAGTAGCTCGGAAGAGACGCAGTATTTT,CARGTGSSSEETQYF
-,TRBV12-3/TRBV12-4,-,TRBJ2-5,TGTGCCTGTACCTGGGGCCGTGACCAAGAGACCCAGTACTTC,CACTWGRDQETQYF
-,TRBV11-2,-,TRBJ1-2,TGTGCCAGCAGCTTAGATGTTAACTATGGCTACACCTTC,CASSLDVNYGYTF
TRBD2,TRBV10-1,many,TRBJ2-1,TGCGCCACCAAGCCTAGCGGGATTAATGAGCAGTTCTTC,CATKPSGINEQFF
TRBD2,TRBV7-8,once,TRBJ2-3,TGTGCCAGCAGCCCGATAGCGGGAGCTACAAACACTCAGTATTTT,CASSPIAGATNTQYF
-,TRBV7-7,few,TRBJ2-3,TGTGCCAGCAGCTTAGACGAGGCAGATACGCAGTATTTT,CASSLDEADTQYF
TRBD2,TRBV12-5,-,TRBJ2-2,TGTGCTAGTGGTCCATTAAGCGGGAGGGACACCGGGGAGCTGTTTTTT,CASGPLSGRDTGELFF
TRBD2,TRBV7-3,-,TRBJ2-4,TGTGCCAGCTGCTCCATACCGGGGGGAGGTGTCCAAAACACCCAGTACTTC,CASCSIPGGGVQNTQYF
TRBD1,TRBV11-2,many,TRBJ2-3,TGTGCCAGTACCACACAGGGGGCAGATACGCAGTATTTT,CASTTQGADTQYF
-,TRBV11-1,once,TRBJ2-1,TGTGCCAGGAGCCCCGGGACTGGGAGTTCCGATACGCAGTATTTC,CARSPGTGSSDTQYF
-,TRBV11-2,-,TRBJ2-7,TGTGCCAGCAGCTTAGATCAGAGACAGTTCTCCTACGAGCAGTACTTC,CASSLDQRQFSYEQYF
-,TRBV6-5,many,TRBJ2-2,TGTGCCAGCAGTTGGACCCCGGGCACCGGGGAGCTGTTTTTT,CASSWTPGTGELFF
-,TRBV7-2,-,TRBJ2-4,TGTGCCAGCAGCCGAGGGCAGGGGGGAAACCAAGACATTCAGTACTTC,CASSRGQGGNQDIQYF
-,TRBV6-1,many,TRBJ2-7,TGTGCCAGCAGCCTAGCGGGGACAGGGACCTACGAGCAGTACTTC,CASSLAGTGTYEQYF
-,TRBV5-4,-,TRBJ2-3,TGTGCCAGCAGCTTTTCAGGGACACTCAGCACAGATACGCAGTATTTT,CASSFSGTLSTDTQYF
-,TRBV6-5,many,TRBJ2-7,TGTGCCAGCAGTTACTCGGTGGCATCCTACGAGCAGTACTTC,CASSYSVASYEQYF
TRBD2,TRBV7-6,many,TRBJ2-3,TGTGCCAGCAGCTCTGCCCCCCCCAGCGGGAGGGCCGCAGATACGCAGTATTTT,CASSSAPPSGRAADTQYF
-,TRBV10-3,few,TRBJ2-1,TGTGTTACTGGGCAGGAGTACAATGAGCAGTTCTTC,CVTGQEYNEQFF
-,TRBV11-2,-,TRBJ2-3,TGTGCCAGCAGCAGCGGCCAGGCCGTGAACACCGGGGCGCAGTATTTT,CASSSGQAVNTGAQYF
TRBD2,TRBV12-3/TRBV12-4,-,TRBJ2-1,TGTGCCAGCGGGGGACTAGCGGAGTACAATGAGCAGTTCTTC,CASGGLAEYNEQFF
-,TRBV7-2,-,TRBJ2-5,TGTGCCAGCAGCGCGGGGGCCGGGGGCCGTGGCCCAGAGACCCAGTACTTC,CASSAGAGGRGPETQYF
-,TRBV7-2,once,TRBJ2-5,TGTGCCAGCAGCCCACAGGGAGGCAGTGAGCCAGAGACCCAGTACTTT,CASSPQGGSEPETQYF
-,TRBV11-2,few,TRBJ2-5,TGTGCCAGCAGCTTAGCGTACGACCAAGAGACCCAGTACTTC,CASSLAYDQETQYF
-,TRBV5-8,many,TRBJ2-3,TGTGCCAGCAGCCCGGGACGTACTTGGCAGGCCGATACGCAGTATTTT,CASSPGRTWQADTQYF
TRBD2,TRBV6-1,many,TRBJ2-1,TGTGCCAGCATTCGACTAGCGGGAGGGCGTGAGACCCAGTTCTTC,CASIRLAGGRETQFF
-,TRBV7-3,medium-sized,TRBJ2-1,TGTGCCAGCAGGTTAGCGGTCCATGGCTACAATGAGCAGTTCTTC,CASRLAVHGYNEQFF
-,TRBV7-2,few,TRBJ1-6,TGTGCCAGCAGCTTGACTCCGGGTTTGGGTTCACCCCTCCACTTT,CASSLTPGLGSPLHF
-,TRBV7-3,-,TRBJ2-4,TGTGCCAGCAGCGCGGGGCCCGGGGGCGGGGACCAAAACACCCAGTACTTC,CASSAGPGGGDQNTQYF
-,TRBV7-2,-,TRBJ2-3,TGTGCCAGCAGCCCCGGGAGTAGTGACGAAGAGACGCAGTACTTT,CASSPGSSDEETQYF